The entry below describes one TCR beta chain. No cognate antigen has been identified for it. Per-nucleotide qualities are absent, and no much larger clonotype sits a single base away. Genomic DNA was extracted from sorted cells for sequencing of the TCRbeta CDR3 region. The immunoSEQ Assay was used to sequence the TCRbeta CDR3 regions. TCRdb provides this immuneACCESS table in a form limited to in-frame rearrangements. Some clones are lacking; in checked studies, under half of them reflect an unresolved V gene, and why the rest are absent is not known. This sample gives more than 7,500 clones in total; roughly 90% of them show up just once. About 16% of the sample is taken by the ten largest. The trial excluded patients who had a history of autoimmune disease or were on systemic immunosuppression. Peripheral blood for TCR sequencing was drawn from every dose cohort at baseline, at cycle 4 day 1 and at cycle 7 day 1. Samples came from an open-label, multicenter, first-in-human phase I dose-escalation trial of ivuxolimab. Adults with locally advanced or metastatic head and neck squamous cell, hepatocellular, melanoma or renal cell carcinoma were enrolled in the trial. Before TCR sequencing, CD4+ T cells and CD8+ T cells were sorted from peripheral blood as separate populations.

The germline V gene specifies LGHNA as CDR1 and YSLEER as CDR2. The CDR3 sequence holds 16 residues, the cysteine and phenylalanine included. Just CDR3 DNA is preserved here, 48 bases in frame from base 1. V is reduced by 3 bases and J by 2 bases, leaving a spacing of 16 bases between them. The sample belongs to a study of OX40 agonist ivuxolimab in advanced cancers. For the wider study: Ivuxolimab, which targeted the costimulatory receptor OX40 (CD134), was an agonistic, fully human IgG2 monoclonal antibody. Intravenous ivuxolimab was administered to patients every 2 weeks at six dose levels: 0.01, 0.1, 0.3, 1.5, 3 and 10 mg/kg. Of the approximately 53 patients in dose escalation, 19 had hepatocellular carcinoma, some 15 had melanoma, 9 had renal cell carcinoma and 9 had head and neck cancer. A male proportion of 82.7% and a mean age of approximately 60 years, ranging from about 20 to 80, were recorded for the dose-escalation cohort. Prior anti-PD-1, anti-PD-L1 or anti-CTLA-4 therapy was permitted, and checkpoint inhibitors had been received by more than 35% of dose-escalation patients. Three dose-escalation patients achieved partial responses, one with hepatocellular carcinoma and two with cutaneous melanoma. Peripheral TCRbeta sequencing aimed to test whether ivuxolimab altered TCR sequence diversity and caused clonal T-cell expansion. The paper describes the monotherapy dose-escalation part (N = 52 patients) of the phase I trial of ivuxolimab. Here is what the overall study found, with its caveats: Which antigens the clonally expanded peripheral T cells were specific for was not determined. At doses of 0.1 to 3.0 mg/kg, clonal expansion of both CD4+ and CD8+ T cells in blood was seen between baseline and week 6. In the 0.1-3.0 mg/kg groups, partial responders were among the patients with the lowest normalized peripheral clonal expansion, particularly in CD8+ T cells. Low levels of normalized T-cell clonal expansion were also seen in some patients who did not respond. After ivuxolimab, CD8+ T cells had more expanded clones than CD4+ T cells on average.

The chain joins TRBV4-3 to TRBJ1-2; TRBD1 is a possible D gene, resting on 5 matching bases. Material: CD4+ or CD8+ T cells sorted from blood, obtained in a trial of the OX40 agonist ivuxolimab. The receptor was isolated from an adult with an advanced solid tumor such as melanoma, head and neck, liver or kidney cancer. The sequence in DNA is TGCGCCAGCAGCCAGGCCCGACAGAGCATAAACTATGGCTACACCTTC. The resulting protein is CASSQARQSINYGYTF.